The next 20 T cell receptor beta chains were all read from a single sample in a study of T-cell memory formation after mild COVID-19 (dated by TCRdb to the early 2020s). Library creation used 5' RACE. These reads were obtained on an Illumina NovaSeq 6000. The public reads were reprocessed in TCRdb via fastp at Q25 and MiXCR, keeping in-frame beta chains. Every CDR3 protein is listed once, alongside the most common genes and DNA of its rows. For this sample the table gives under 250,000 distinct CDR3 sequences, of which about 16% were detected only once. The ten biggest clones cover 2% to 2.5% of the sample. The specimen was PBMCs or a T cell subset sorted from them (not recorded which). The receptors come from an adult woman who had mild COVID-19 (a few samples of this study predate the infection). The sample titles of this study are shuffled in the database, so cell type and time point are left out; the donor was told from shared clones.

This chain uses TRBV7-6 with TRBJ2-3; the match to TRBD2 covers 7 bases. The V gene's germline CDR1 is SGHVS and CDR2 FNYEAQ. V shed 3 bases and J 3 bases; nucleotides not matched to a gene: 12. The CDR3 sequence is 17 residues long. The CDR3 loop is CASSFNPREAITDTQYF. The DNA of the CDR3 is TGTGCCAGCAGCTTCAACCCACGGGAGGCCATTACAGATACGCAGTATTTT.

Ten or more counts support this clonotype. The V call is TRBV7-9, the J call TRBJ2-5, with D possibly being TRBD1 (5 bases). Germline loops: CDR1 SEHNR, CDR2 FQNEAQ (reference sequence). The CDR3 is made up of 13 amino acids. V was pared by 3 bases and J by 1 base, with 6 bases between. CDR3 amino acids: CASSFDSQETQYF. The CDR3 coding sequence is TGTGCCAGCAGCTTCGACAGCCAAGAGACCCAGTACTTC.

The chain employs TRBV29-1 and TRBJ2-1; D assignment may be TRBD1 or TRBD2 (5 bases each). The V and J ends lost 1 base and 6 bases respectively, with 10 bases between them. The CDR3 has 13 residues. CDR1 and CDR2 from the germline V gene are SQVTM and ANQGSEA. For the CDR3, the DNA is TGCAGCGTTGAAGCCAGGGAGCGCAATGAGCAGTTCTTC. Protein product: CSVEARERNEQFF.

This clonotype was recorded a few times. The rearrangement joins TRBV5-5 to TRBJ2-7, with TRBD2 as a possible D gene (6 bases). CDR3 length: 15 amino acids. The germline V gene has CDR1 SGHKS and CDR2 YYEKEE (reference sequence). V was clipped by 4 bases and J by 3 bases, with 17 bases between them. The CDR3 spells CASSHRDPEGYEQYF. DNA for the CDR3: TGTGCCAGCAGCCACCGGGACCCGGAGGGCTACGAGCAGTACTTC.

This clonotype was recorded a few times. The chain employs TRBV29-1 and TRBJ2-7; D call uncertain. The CDR3 length is 13 residues. Looked up from germline, CDR1 is SQVTM and CDR2 is ANQGSEA. Trimming pared 3 bases from V and 2 bases from J, leaving 11 bases between. CDR3 residues: CSVDNDGTYEQYF. CDR3 DNA sequence: TGCAGCGTTGACAACGACGGCACCTACGAGCAGTACTTC.

V usage is TRBV7-3 and J usage is TRBJ2-3; TRBD1 matches 7 bases. The J segment lost 4 bases and the V segment lost 5 bases, leaving 3 bases of the junction unmatched. Germline lookup yields CDR1 SGHTA and CDR2 FQGTGA. The CDR3 covers 13 residues. The CDR3 loop is CASSETGADTQYF. The CDR3 DNA sequence: TGTGCCAGCAGCGAAACAGGGGCAGATACGCAGTATTTT. Combining the CDR3 with reference TRBV7-3 and TRBJ2-3 gives the whole variable domain GAGVSQTPSNKVTEKGKYVELRCDPISGHTALYWYRQSLGQGPEFLIYFQGTGAADDSGLPNDRFFAVRPEGSVSTLKIQRTERGDSAVYLCASSETGADTQYFGPGTRLTVL.

The sample holds a few counts of this clonotype. The chain couples TRBV20-1 to TRBJ1-1; TRBD1 might be the D (6 bases). This CDR3 is 14 amino acids long. The germline V and J ends were trimmed by 6 bases and 5 bases, with 19 bases remaining between them. The germline V gene encodes CDR1 DFQATT and CDR2 SNEGSKA (reference sequence). This CDR3 is CSASAGGARTEAFF. Here the CDR3 DNA reads TGCAGTGCCTCCGCCGGGGGGGCGCGTACTGAAGCTTTCTTT.

The rearrangement joins TRBV12-3 or TRBV12-4 to TRBJ2-1; 12 bases fit TRBD2. V shed 3 bases and J 2 bases; nucleotides not matched to a gene: 8. The CDR3 is 18 residues long. The CDR3 sequence is CASSLRLAGGKTYNEQFF. The CDR3 nucleotides read TGTGCCAGCAGTTTGAGGCTAGCGGGGGGGAAAACCTACAATGAGCAGTTCTTC.

The chain is built from TRBV4-1 and TRBJ1-5; TRBD1 might be the D (5 bases). This CDR3 region has 16 residues. Looked up from germline, CDR1 is MGHRA and CDR2 is YSYEKL. The ends were cut back, 3 bases at V and 3 bases at J, with 15 bases in the middle. CDR3 sequence reads: CASSHALGRDNQPQHF. The DNA for the CDR3 is TGCGCCAGCAGCCACGCCTTGGGACGGGACAATCAGCCCCAGCATTTT.

In its sample, this clonotype was seen many times. The V and J genes are TRBV4-2 and TRBJ2-3; D possibly uses TRBD1 or TRBD2 (6 bases each). Trimming stripped 1 base from V and 3 bases from J, with 8 bases between. From germline, CDR1 is LGHNA and CDR2 YNFKEQ. This CDR3 region has 14 residues. CDR3 nucleotides: TGTGCCAGCAGCCAAGGGGGGGCAACAGATACGCAGTATTTT. This codes for CASSQGGATDTQYF.

The chain couples TRBV29-1 to TRBJ1-1; a possible D gene is TRBD1 (6 bases). Trimming took off 4 bases at V and 5 bases at J, with 17 bases between the two ends. The CDR3 is 14 amino acids. Germline CDR1 SQVTM, CDR2 ANQGSEA. The chain's CDR3 is CSVGQGRGGTEAFF. DNA for the CDR3: TGCAGCGTTGGCCAGGGGCGGGGGGGGACTGAAGCTTTCTTT.

The chain joins TRBV29-1 to TRBJ1-4; D is possibly TRBD1 (5 bases). Germline CDR1 is SQVTM and CDR2 is ANQGSEA. Trimming left V 3 bases short and J 3 bases short, with 8 bases between. The CDR3 consists of 13 residues. CDR3 sequence reads: CSVEKGPNEKLFF. Written as DNA, the CDR3 is TGCAGCGTTGAGAAGGGGCCTAATGAAAAACTGTTTTTT.

V usage is TRBV20-1 and J usage is TRBJ2-1, with D tentatively TRBD2 (6 bases). The CDR3 contains 14 residues. The germline V and J ends were trimmed by 6 bases and 3 bases, with 15 bases remaining between them. The germline CDR1 and CDR2 sequences are DFQATT and SNEGSKA (reference sequence). The CDR3 reads CSAPGLRGYNEQFF. The DNA of the CDR3 is TGCAGTGCCCCGGGACTCCGAGGCTACAATGAGCAGTTCTTC.

This clonotype was observed a few times. The chain couples TRBV5-4 to TRBJ1-4; D uncertain. This CDR3 is 13 amino acids long. Trimming left V 3 bases short and J 4 bases short, with 7 bases between. Per germline, CDR1 SGHNT and CDR2 YYREEE (reference sequence). The CDR3 nucleotides read TGTGCCAGCAGCTCGGGATTTAATGAAAAACTGTTTTTT. This gives the protein CASSSGFNEKLFF. Complete variable domain (other parts from reference TRBV5-4 and TRBJ1-4): ETGVTQSPTHLIKTRGQQVTLRCSSQSGHNTVSWYQQALGQGPQFIFQYYREEENGRGNFPPRFSGLQFPNYSSELNVNALELDDSALYLCASSSGFNEKLFFGSGTQLSVL.

The gene calls are TRBV9 and TRBJ2-6; 7 bases agree with TRBD2. With V trimmed by 6 bases and J by 2 bases, 2 bases remained unmatched. The germline V gene encodes CDR1 SGDLS and CDR2 YYNGEE. The CDR3 totals 14 residues. The CDR3 is CASKREPGANVLTF. DNA of the CDR3: TGTGCCAGCAAGCGGGAACCTGGGGCCAACGTCCTGACTTTC.

This sequence joins TRBV7-3 and TRBJ2-3; maybe TRBD2 (5 bases). Germline V lookup: CDR1 SGHTA, CDR2 FQGTGA. V lost 1 base and J lost 6, with 11 bases in between. The CDR3 has 14 residues. The CDR3 reads CASSLRGGEDTQYF. The CDR3 region has the DNA TGTGCCAGCAGCTTAAGGGGTGGGGAGGATACGCAGTATTTT. Together with reference TRBV7-3 and TRBJ2-3, the CDR3 gives the full variable domain: GAGVSQTPSNKVTEKGKYVELRCDPISGHTALYWYRQSLGQGPEFLIYFQGTGAADDSGLPNDRFFAVRPEGSVSTLKIQRTERGDSAVYLCASSLRGGEDTQYFGPGTRLTVL.

The sample holds a few counts of this clonotype. CDR3 DNA: TGTGCCAGCAGCCAAGCTGGAACCTCCTACGAGCAGTACTTC. Amino acids: CASSQAGTSYEQYF. The chain employs TRBV3-1 and TRBJ2-7; D is ambiguous. Trimming cost V 1 base and J 0 bases, with 7 bases left between them. Germline V gene data show CDR1 as LGHDT and CDR2 as YNNKEL (reference sequence). This CDR3 has 14 residues.

This clonotype was recorded a few times. This chain links TRBV5-1 with TRBJ2-1; either TRBD1 or TRBD2 may supply D (5 bases each). V was trimmed by 2 bases and J by 7 bases, leaving 13 bases between them. The germline V gene encodes CDR1 SGHRS and CDR2 YFSETQ. The CDR3 totals 14 residues. The CDR3 reads CASSFGKGTNEQFF. CDR3 coding DNA: TGCGCCAGCAGCTTCGGGAAGGGGACGAATGAGCAGTTCTTC.

This clonotype was observed a handful of times. This chain links TRBV6-5 with TRBJ1-2; 8 bases agree with TRBD1. J was trimmed by 4 bases and V by 6 bases; bases with no gene match: 7. The germline V gene has CDR1 MNHEY and CDR2 SVGAGI. CDR3 length equals 14 residues. The CDR3 DNA follows: TGTGCCAGCAGCCGGGGGACAGGCTTCTATGGCTACACCTTC. This translates into CASSRGTGFYGYTF.

This clonotype turned up a few times. The chain is built from TRBV20-1 and TRBJ2-4; D may be TRBD1 or TRBD2 (6 bases each). There are 14 residues in the CDR3. The ends were cut back, 4 bases at V and 6 bases at J, with 16 bases in the middle. The germline V gene has CDR1 DFQATT and CDR2 SNEGSKA (reference sequence). CDR3 coding DNA: TGCAGTGCTAACATGGGCAGGGGAGGAAACATTCAGTACTTC. Its protein is CSANMGRGGNIQYF.